The 5 T cell receptor beta chains below come from one sample, sequenced in a study of blood T cells in healthy people across ages. Through a sample-barcoded 5' primer and a J-beta primer mix, a second PCR was run for roughly 6 to 12 cycles. TCRdb redid the calling of the 5' RACE reads with MiXCR, one entry per CDR3 protein. The sample holds about 1 million distinct CDR3 sequences, over 35% seen once. Source material: blood. Source of these receptors: a woman in her sixties in good health.

The genes are TRBV27 and TRBJ2-1; 8 positions match TRBD2. Per germline, CDR1 MNHEY and CDR2 SMNVEV (reference sequence). The J segment lost 8 bases and the V segment lost 6 bases, leaving 12 bases of the junction unmatched. This CDR3 spans 15 amino acids. This CDR3 reads CASSLPGLGADEQFF. In nucleotides, the CDR3 is TGTGCCAGCAGCCTGCCGGGACTAGGGGCGGATGAGCAGTTCTTC.

This clonotype appeared a few times. The chain is built from TRBV3-1 and TRBJ2-7; TRBD1 matches 8 bases. Per the germline V gene, CDR1 is LGHDT and CDR2 is YNNKEL (reference sequence). V was pared by 2 bases and J by 0 bases, with 3 bases of the junction left unmatched. This CDR3 is 15 amino acids long. CDR3 nucleotides: TGTGCCAGCAGCCAAAGGACAGGGAACTCCTACGAGCAGTACTTC. Amino acids: CASSQRTGNSYEQYF.

The chain combines TRBV4-2 with TRBJ2-1, with D maybe TRBD2 (6 bases). The CDR3 is made up of 14 amino acids. V was trimmed by 0 bases and J by 10 bases, leaving 13 bases between them. The germline CDR1 and CDR2 sequences are LGHNA and YNFKEQ. Here the CDR3 DNA reads TGTGCCAGCAGCCAAGATCAAGGAGCGGGCGAGCAGTTCTTC. Protein product: CASSQDQGAGEQFF.

Ten or more counts support this clonotype. Mismatch with germline at one junction end may stem from a read error. The rearrangement uses TRBV20-1 and TRBJ2-1; a possible D gene is TRBD2 (6 bases). The CDR3 is 13 amino acids. Germline-derived CDR1 and CDR2 are DFQATT and SNEGSKA (reference sequence). CDR3 loop: CSAGDLAFNEQFF. The DNA for the CDR3 is TGCAGTGCTGGAGATCTAGCGTTTAATGAGCAGTTCTTC.

The chain combines TRBV12-5 with TRBJ2-5, with D perhaps TRBD1 (5 bases). Germline V gives CDR1 LGHNT, CDR2 FRNRAP. The CDR3 loop spans 14 amino acids. The V and J ends lost 5 bases and 2 bases respectively, with 12 bases between them. This CDR3 reads CASGHDSQQETQYF. CDR3 in DNA: TGTGCTAGTGGTCATGACAGTCAGCAAGAGACCCAGTACTTC.